This passage covers 32 T cell receptor beta chains from one sample sequenced in a study of cytomegalovirus exposure and HLA in healthy donors (dated by TCRdb to the late 2010s). Libraries were built with the immunoSEQ multiplex PCR assay. For the multiplex PCR, a mixture combining 60 forward primers for TCR Vbeta segments and 13 reverse primers for TCR Jbeta segments was used. The source is immuneACCESS, and TCRdb retained only in-frame sequences with V and J called. Part of the clones is not carried over; for the studies checked, unresolved V genes explain less than half of this, and the remainder is unexplained. The sample yields more than 90,000 clones; 75% were counted once. Around 9.3% of the sample rests with the top ten. What was sequenced was PBMCs. The receptors here all came from a middle-aged man in good health and CMV-seronegative.

The rearrangement uses TRBV18 and TRBJ2-7; tentatively, D is TRBD1 (5 bases). From germline, CDR1 is KGHSH and CDR2 LQKENI. The ends were cut back, 1 base at V and 0 bases at J, with 7 bases in the middle. The CDR3 runs to 14 residues. CDR3 DNA sequence: TGTGCCAGCTCACCACTGGGGCACTCCTACGAGCAGTACTTC. This codes for CASSPLGHSYEQYF. Drawing the rest from reference TRBV18 and TRBJ2-7, the complete variable domain is NAGVMQNPRHLVRRRGQEARLRCSPMKGHSHVYWYRQLPEEGLKFMVYLQKENIIDESGMPKERFSAEFPKEGPSILRIQQVVRGDSAAYFCASSPLGHSYEQYFGPGTRLTVT.

This rearrangement joins TRBV7-9 to TRBJ2-3; D remains ambiguous. The CDR3 length is 14 residues. The ends were cut back, 5 bases at V and 1 base at J, with 10 bases in the middle. Germline CDR1 reads SEHNR; CDR2 reads FQNEAQ (reference sequence). In DNA form, the CDR3 reads TGTGCCAGCAGCGGCGGCAGTCGCACAGATACGCAGTATTTT. This translates into CASSGGSRTDTQYF.

This clone was observed once. The gene calls are TRBV7-8 and TRBJ2-3; D is uncertain. The CDR3 is 14 amino acids. Trimming pared 1 base from V and 4 bases from J, leaving 9 bases between. The germline V gene has CDR1 SGHVS and CDR2 FQNEAQ. The CDR3 here is CASSLELAPDTQYF. The DNA for the CDR3 is TGTGCCAGCAGCTTAGAATTAGCACCAGATACGCAGTATTTT.

This clone was observed a few times. The chain links TRBV10-3 to TRBJ1-1; the D is unclear. CDR3 size: 13 residues. The germline V gene encodes CDR1 ENHRY and CDR2 SYGVKD. V was shortened by 5 bases and J by 3 bases, with 10 bases between the two germline ends. Here the CDR3 DNA reads TGTGCCATCAGTCGTTCAGAGGACACTGAAGCTTTCTTT. Its protein product is CAISRSEDTEAFF.

The genes are TRBV28 and TRBJ1-1; no firm D call. The V end lost 5 bases, the J end lost 1 base, and 11 bases lay between the germline ends. The CDR3 has 14 amino acids. Germline-derived CDR1 and CDR2 are MDHEN and SYDVKM. For the CDR3, the DNA is TGTGCCAGCAGTCCGCCGGGAAGGAACACTGAAGCTTTCTTT. This codes for CASSPPGRNTEAFF.

The V gene is TRBV18, the J gene TRBJ2-2; D remains unclear. Germline CDR1 reads KGHSH; CDR2 reads LQKENI. The CDR3 runs to 13 residues. V dropped 3 bases and J dropped 2 bases, with 4 bases sitting between them. CDR3 bases: TGTGCCAGCTCACCGAGCAACACCGGGGAGCTGTTTTTT. It codes for CASSPSNTGELFF.

This clone was detected once. The chain has TRBV18 and TRBJ1-4, with a tentative D call TRBD1 (5 bases). V gave up 1 base and J gave up 5 bases, with 11 bases separating them. The CDR3 consists of 15 residues. CDR1 and CDR2 from the germline V gene are KGHSH and LQKENI. CDR3 sequence: CASSPQGAVNEKLFF. The CDR3, as DNA: TGTGCCAGCTCACCACAAGGGGCAGTCAATGAAAAACTGTTTTTT.

This clone has a handful of counts. The chain couples TRBV7-2 to TRBJ2-7; TRBD2 aligns across 14 bases. The trim removed 6 bases at V and 12 bases at J, leaving 10 bases unmatched. This CDR3 comprises 14 residues. CDR1 SGHTA and CDR2 FQGNSA come from the germline V gene. In DNA, the CDR3 is TGTGCCAGCAGATCCGAAGGGACTAGCGGGAGCCCGTACTTC. Translation gives CASRSEGTSGSPYF.

The genes are TRBV4-1 and TRBJ1-3, with a possible D match to TRBD1 (5 bases). Trimming left V 3 bases short and J 0 bases short, with 12 bases between. The V gene's germline CDR1 is MGHRA and CDR2 YSYEKL. The CDR3 length is 16 residues. The CDR3 loop is CASSQGDGSSGNTIYF. DNA for the CDR3: TGCGCCAGCAGCCAGGGGGACGGGAGCTCTGGAAACACCATATATTTT.

The chain is built from TRBV6-5 and TRBJ2-1, with D possibly matching TRBD1 (6 bases). The V gene's germline CDR1 is MNHEY and CDR2 SVGAGI. The CDR3 sequence is 15 residues long. Trimming removed 5 bases at V and 6 bases at J, with 17 bases between. For the CDR3, the DNA is TGTGCCAGCAGTCGCGGTGGGGGCCCCATCAATGAGCAGTTCTTC. Encoded protein: CASSRGGGPINEQFF.

The chain couples TRBV30 to TRBJ1-2; 8 positions match TRBD1. The germline V gene encodes CDR1 GTSNPN and CDR2 SVGIG (reference sequence). V lost 0 bases to trimming and J lost 5 bases; unmatched junction nucleotides: 2. The CDR3 is made up of 13 amino acids. CDR3 nucleotide sequence: TGTGCCTGGAGTGTCACAGGGGGATATGGCTACACCTTC. This translates into CAWSVTGGYGYTF. The full variable domain, in which reference TRBV30 and TRBJ1-2 provide the parts outside the CDR3, is SQTIHQWPATLVQPVGSPLSLECTVEGTSNPNLYWYRQAAGRGLQLLFYSVGIGQISSEVPQNLSASRPQDRQFILSSKKLLLSDSGFYLCAWSVTGGYGYTFGSGTRLTVV.

This clone was recorded a few times. This chain uses TRBV30 with TRBJ2-3, with 10 bases fitting TRBD2. CDR1 and CDR2 from the germline V gene are GTSNPN and SVGIG (reference sequence). The CDR3 has 15 residues. The ends lost 0 bases at V and 4 bases at J; junction bases unmatched: 4. The CDR3 bases are TGTGCCTGGAGTGTACTAGCGGGATCAGCAGATACGCAGTATTTT. Encoded protein: CAWSVLAGSADTQYF.

The V call is TRBV7-3, the J call TRBJ1-1; D unclear. The germline V and J ends were trimmed by 6 bases and 4 bases, with 12 bases remaining between them. The V gene's germline CDR1 is SGHTA and CDR2 FQGTGA. The CDR3 spans 13 residues. The CDR3 loop reads CASRARRGTEAFF. CDR3 DNA: TGTGCCAGCAGAGCACGGAGAGGCACTGAAGCTTTCTTT. Full variable domain (remainder filled in from reference TRBV7-3 and TRBJ1-1): GAGVSQTPSNKVTEKGKYVELRCDPISGHTALYWYRQSLGQGPEFLIYFQGTGAADDSGLPNDRFFAVRPEGSVSTLKIQRTERGDSAVYLCASRARRGTEAFFGQGTRLTVV.

V gene TRBV9 combines with J gene TRBJ1-4; no clear D gene. This CDR3 is built from 14 residues. Germline V CDR1 and CDR2: SGDLS, YYNGEE. Between the trimmed V and J ends, which lost 4 bases and 3 bases, there was a span of 10 bases. This chain's CDR3 is CASSLGPPNEKLFF. As DNA, the CDR3 is TGTGCCAGCAGCTTAGGGCCGCCTAATGAAAAACTGTTTTTT. Based on the CDR3 plus reference TRBV9 and TRBJ1-4, the full variable domain is DSGVTQTPKHLITATGQRVTLRCSPRSGDLSVYWYQQSLDQGLQFLIQYYNGEERAKGNILERFSAQQFPDLHSELNLSSLELGDSALYFCASSLGPPNEKLFFGSGTQLSVL.

The rearrangement joins TRBV5-1 to TRBJ2-5; TRBD2 aligns across 9 bases. The CDR3 spans 16 residues. The germline CDR1 and CDR2 sequences are SGHRS and YFSETQ. J was trimmed by 1 base and V by 4 bases; bases with no gene match: 8. The CDR3 here is CASSAATSGFQETQYF. The CDR3 nucleotides are TGCGCCAGCAGCGCGGCCACTAGCGGGTTCCAAGAGACCCAGTACTTC.

Only a few counts were recorded for this clone. The V and J genes are TRBV6-1 and TRBJ2-7; 10 bases match TRBD2. This CDR3 is built from 14 residues. V lost 6 bases, J lost 2 bases, and 4 bases stayed unmatched. The germline V gene encodes CDR1 MNHNS and CDR2 SASEGT. The CDR3 loop is CASRLTSGAYEQYF. CDR3 in DNA: TGTGCCAGCAGACTCACTAGCGGGGCCTACGAGCAGTACTTC.

The V gene is TRBV5-1, the J gene TRBJ1-3; TRBD1 matches 7 bases. Per germline, CDR1 SGHRS and CDR2 YFSETQ. The junction had 6 bases not matched to a gene; V was cut back by 4 bases and J by 2 bases. This CDR3 comprises 15 residues. The CDR3 nucleotides are TGCGCCAGCAGCCTAGCGCAGGGGGCTGGAAACACCATATATTTT. Translated: CASSLAQGAGNTIYF.

The rearrangement links TRBV7-2 to TRBJ2-5, with 9 bases lining up with TRBD2. Germline CDR1 and CDR2: SGHTA and FQGNSA. The CDR3 length is 15 residues. J lost 7 bases, V lost 4 bases, and 10 bases had no gene match. CDR3 coding DNA: TGTGCCAGCAGCTCTACTCCTAGCGGGACGGGGACCCAGTACTTC. Its protein product is CASSSTPSGTGTQYF.

This CDR3 reads CASRNGGDEKLFF. The CDR3 bases are TGTGCCAGCAGAAATGGGGGGGATGAAAAACTGTTTTTT. The chain recombines TRBV6-5 with TRBJ1-4; D is possibly TRBD1 (5 bases). Germline V gene sequence: CDR1 MNHEY, CDR2 SVGAGI. With 6 bases removed from V and 6 bases from J, the gap between germline ends came to 11 bases. The CDR3 is made up of 13 amino acids.

The chain carries TRBV29-1 and TRBJ1-1; 7 nucleotides match TRBD1. This CDR3 contains 11 residues. Per the germline V gene, CDR1 is SQVTM and CDR2 is ANQGSEA. The ends lost 7 bases at V and 4 bases at J; junction bases unmatched: 3. The CDR3 coding sequence is TGCAGCGGACAGGGTGGCACTGAAGCTTTCTTT. Protein product: CSGQGGTEAFF. The full variable domain, its missing parts supplied by reference TRBV29-1 and TRBJ1-1, is SAVISQKPSRDICQRGTSLTIQCQVDSQVTMMFWYRQQPGQSLTLIATANQGSEATYESGFVIDKFPISRPNLTFSTLTVSNMSPEDSSIYLCSGQGGTEAFFGQGTRLTVV.

The V and J genes are TRBV7-9 and TRBJ2-5, with 16 bases lining up with TRBD2. Germline CDR1 and CDR2: SEHNR and FQNEAQ (reference sequence). Trimming took 5 bases from V and 5 from J; bases not matched to a gene: 8. The length of the CDR3 is 17 residues. The CDR3 spells CASSPGLAGGPGETQYF. In DNA form, the CDR3 reads TGTGCCAGCAGCCCGGGACTAGCGGGAGGGCCGGGTGAGACCCAGTACTTC.

This chain's CDR3 is CASSEALVAGEEYEQYF. Here the CDR3 DNA reads TGTGCCAGCAGTGAAGCGCTGGTAGCGGGAGAAGAATACGAGCAGTACTTC. The chain uses TRBV6-1 and TRBJ2-7, with 9 bases that match TRBD2. CDR1 is MNHNS, CDR2 SASEGT, per germline. The CDR3 contains 17 residues. J was trimmed by 4 bases and V by 0 bases; bases with no gene match: 10.

V usage is TRBV9 and J usage is TRBJ2-3; 7 nucleotides align to TRBD1. Germline V gives CDR1 SGDLS, CDR2 YYNGEE. With 4 bases clipped from V and 2 bases from J, the junction kept 10 bases outside the gene matches. The CDR3 consists of 16 residues. CDR3 DNA: TGTGCCAGCAGCACCCCTTCGGGACAGCTCACAGATACGCAGTATTTT. It specifies CASSTPSGQLTDTQYF.

The chain carries TRBV19 and TRBJ1-6; D not certain. With 3 bases removed from V and 6 bases from J, the gap between germline ends came to 6 bases. Per germline, CDR1 LNHDA and CDR2 SQIVND (reference sequence). The CDR3 contains 13 residues. The CDR3 spells CASSMAVNSPLHF. CDR3 nucleotide sequence: TGTGCCAGTAGTATGGCAGTTAATTCACCCCTCCACTTT.

This clone has only one observation. V gene TRBV12-1 combines with J gene TRBJ1-1. TRBV12-1 is reported as a pseudogene. This CDR3 has 16 residues. CDR3 sequence reads: CASSLRGRKRNTEAFF. The CDR3 DNA is TGTGCCAGCAGCTTACGGGGTCGAAAGAGGAACACTGAAGCTTTCTTT.

The chain combines TRBV11-3 with TRBJ2-7; a possible D gene is TRBD2 (5 bases). Germline assignment: CDR1 SGHNT and CDR2 YENEEA. V gave up 2 bases and J gave up 0 bases, with 8 bases separating them. This CDR3 contains 14 residues. Here the CDR3 reads CASSLIGDSYEQYF. Written as DNA, the CDR3 is TGTGCCAGCAGCTTAATCGGGGACTCCTACGAGCAGTACTTC.

V is TRBV9 and J is TRBJ2-7; 7 nucleotides line up with TRBD1. This CDR3 spans 14 amino acids. The ends lost 2 bases at V and 1 base at J; junction bases unmatched: 3. Germline V gives CDR1 SGDLS, CDR2 YYNGEE. The CDR3 spells CASSVGDRSYEQYF. The CDR3, as DNA: TGTGCCAGCAGCGTGGGGGACAGATCCTACGAGCAGTACTTC.

The V and J genes are TRBV7-2 and TRBJ2-1, with TRBD2 identical over 14 bases. CDR3 length: 16 residues. CDR1 is SGHTA, CDR2 FQGNSA, per germline. Trimming cost V 1 base and J 6 bases; bases outside gene matches: 2. CDR3: CASSLGGLAGANEQFF. Written as DNA, the CDR3 is TGTGCCAGCAGCTTAGGGGGACTAGCGGGAGCCAATGAGCAGTTCTTC.

The chain's CDR3 is CASSPPGLAGVYEQYF. CDR3 sequence (DNA): TGTGCCAGCAGCCCTCCGGGACTAGCGGGAGTGTACGAGCAGTACTTC. This chain connects TRBV11-1 to TRBJ2-7; 14 bases line up with TRBD2. Trimming removed 5 bases from V and 4 bases from J; junction bases left unmatched: 7. Germline V gene lookup returns CDR1 SGHAT and CDR2 FQDESV (reference sequence). This CDR3 is built from 16 residues.

V gene TRBV5-1 combines with J gene TRBJ2-7; 8 nucleotides agree with TRBD1. The CDR3 extends over 12 amino acids. V was pared by 3 bases and J by 7 bases, with 3 bases of the junction left unmatched. Per the germline V gene, CDR1 is SGHRS and CDR2 is YFSETQ. The CDR3 DNA sequence: TGCGCCAGCAGCTACGGGACAGGTGAGCAGTACTTC. Translating gives CASSYGTGEQYF.

This clone appeared a single time. The chain links TRBV28 to TRBJ2-7, with 14 bases fitting TRBD2. Germline CDR1 is MDHEN and CDR2 is SYDVKM. Germline trimming cut 5 bases from V and 3 bases from J; bases unmatched to any gene: 6. There are 16 residues in the CDR3. CDR3 DNA sequence: TGTGCCAGCAGTCCCGGACTAGCGGGAGGAATCTACGAGCAGTACTTC. Its translation: CASSPGLAGGIYEQYF.

For this clone: Other DNA sequences of this sample code for an identical CDR3. V usage is TRBV5-4 and J usage is TRBJ1-2; 7 bases are a match to TRBD1. This CDR3 comprises 13 residues. Germline trimming cut 2 bases from V and 6 bases from J; bases unmatched to any gene: 4. Germline loops: CDR1 SGHNT, CDR2 YYREEE (reference sequence). The CDR3 nucleotides are TGTGCCAGCAGCTTTGGGCAGGGGGATGGCTACACCTTC. Residues: CASSFGQGDGYTF.